This is a list of T cell receptor beta chains from one sample in a study of T cell responses to AZD1222 COVID-19 vaccine. Profiled with immunoSEQ multiplex PCR; TCRdb holds only in-frame clones, not every one. The sample consists of approximately 180,000 clones, about 91% of them appearing once. Sequenced here: peripheral blood, sampled on day 0 of AZD1222 vaccination. The receptors come from an adult in good health. CDR3s include the opening cysteine and the closing phenylalanine or tryptophan. D genes are given only for firm matches. The size entry is marked missing in some rows and otherwise reads once, few, many or a size class.

clone size	V gene	D gene	J gene	CDR3 length	CDR3 protein	CDR3 DNA
.	TRBV5-1	TRBD2	TRBJ2-7	17	CASSLASGGAQSYEQYF	TGCGCCAGCAGCTTGGCTAGCGGGGGGGCCCAATCGTACGAGCAGTACTTC
.	TRBV4-2	.	TRBJ1-2	14	CASSQEGEDYGYTF	TGTGCCAGCAGCCAAGAAGGGGAAGACTATGGCTACACCTTC
.	TRBV5-1	TRBD2	TRBJ2-6	20	CASSTGTSGGRSSGANVLTF	TGCGCCAGCAGCACCGGGACTAGCGGGGGCCGTAGCTCTGGGGCCAACGTCCTGACTTTC
few	TRBV11-2	TRBD1	TRBJ2-7	15	CASHGLQGTSYEQYF	TGTGCCAGCCACGGTCTACAGGGGACCTCCTACGAGCAGTACTTC
.	TRBV30	.	TRBJ2-1	14	CAWSGTSSYNEQFF	TGTGCCTGGAGTGGAACCAGCTCCTACAATGAGCAGTTCTTC
.	TRBV3-1/TRBV3-2	.	TRBJ1-1	11	CASRTDTEAFF	TGTGCCAGCAGGACTGACACTGAAGCTTTCTTT
.	TRBV28	.	TRBJ2-1	15	CASSFAGSSYNEQFF	TGTGCCAGCAGTTTTGCGGGAAGCTCCTACAATGAGCAGTTCTTC
.	TRBV30	TRBD2	TRBJ2-7	16	CAWSVRGGLGSYEQYF	TGTGCCTGGAGTGTACGGGGGGGCTTAGGTTCCTACGAGCAGTACTTC
.	TRBV6-5	.	TRBJ1-2	14	CASSRPGRNYGYTF	TGTGCCAGCTCCCGGCCAGGACGTAACTATGGCTACACCTTC
.	TRBV7-8	TRBD1	TRBJ2-1	15	CASSPWTGSYNEQFF	TGTGCCAGCAGCCCATGGACAGGTTCCTACAATGAGCAGTTCTTC